Reported below is one T cell receptor (beta chain). Its target is unknown. The repertoire was sequenced with immunoSEQ multiplex PCR; TCRdb's copy has only in-frame clones and lacks some. The table shows more than 2,000,000 clones, with around nine tenths occurring only once. The source of the sample is a study of shared clonotypes between healthy human individuals. Findings and caveats of the study: Relative to clonotypes present in all four donors, those not shared had lower generation probabilities. The naive CD4 repertoires of a handful of donors were compared, and approximately 5.3% of clonotypes were shared. Sorted-subset sequencing was shown by rarefaction to be incomplete despite large depth.

The CDR3 totals 14 residues. Germline V gene data show CDR1 as MNHNS and CDR2 as SASEGT. V was clipped by 6 bases and J by 8 bases; unmatched bases: 9. The receptor comes from a man in his late teens or twenties in good health. The V gene is TRBV6-1, the J gene TRBJ1-4; 7 bases agree with TRBD1. The specimen was naive CD4+ T cells sorted from blood. The subset here: CD45RA+ positively selected. Here the CDR3 DNA reads TGTGCCAGCAGCGGTACAGGGGTGACAGAAAAACTGTTTTTT. It encodes CASSGTGVTEKLFF.